This T cell receptor (beta chain) was sequenced for a study of blood T cells in healthy people across ages. The authors ran a second PCR of roughly 7 to 11 cycles using a sample-barcoded 5' primer and a J-beta primer mix. TCRdb reprocessed the 5' RACE reads via MiXCR and lists one record per CDR3 protein. The sample has some 940,000 distinct CDR3 sequences, almost 30% seen once. Whole-study results and caveats: Estimates drawn from one million T cells were deemed to understate diversity.

V was shortened by 6 bases and J by 4 bases, with 10 bases between the two germline ends. This CDR3 comprises 13 residues. Germline loops: CDR1 MNHNY, CDR2 SVGAGI (reference sequence). This clonotype was found many times. The antigen is unknown. The same data also went into a second study, on T cells of mothers and their children.

Source material: blood. This receptor was taken from a woman aged 40 to 50 in good health. The chain is built from TRBV6-6 and TRBJ1-5; D is unresolved. CDR3 sequence: CASRYRINQPQHF. CDR3 DNA: TGTGCCAGCAGGTACAGAATTAATCAGCCCCAGCATTTT.